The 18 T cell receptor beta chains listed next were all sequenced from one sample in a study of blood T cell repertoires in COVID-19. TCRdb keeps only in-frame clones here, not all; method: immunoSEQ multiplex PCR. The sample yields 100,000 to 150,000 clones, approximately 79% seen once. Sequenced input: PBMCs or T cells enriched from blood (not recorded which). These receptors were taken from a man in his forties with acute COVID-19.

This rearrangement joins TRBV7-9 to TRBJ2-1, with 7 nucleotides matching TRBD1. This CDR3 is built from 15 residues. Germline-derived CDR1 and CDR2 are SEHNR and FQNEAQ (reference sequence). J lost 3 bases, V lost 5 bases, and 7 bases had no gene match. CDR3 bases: TGTGCCAGCAGCCAAATCAGGGGGAGCTACAATGAGCAGTTCTTC. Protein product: CASSQIRGSYNEQFF.

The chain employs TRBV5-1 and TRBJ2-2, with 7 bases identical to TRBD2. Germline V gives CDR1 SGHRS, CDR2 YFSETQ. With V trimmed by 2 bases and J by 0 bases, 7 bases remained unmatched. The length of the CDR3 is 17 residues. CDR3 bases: TGCGCCAGCAGCTTCCCGTTGCTAGCGGCGAACACCGGGGAGCTGTTTTTT. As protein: CASSFPLLAANTGELFF. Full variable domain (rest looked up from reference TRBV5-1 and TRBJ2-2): KAGVTQTPRYLIKTRGQQVTLSCSPISGHRSVSWYQQTPGQGLQFLFEYFSETQRNKGNFPGRFSGRQFSNSRSEMNVSTLELGDSALYLCASSFPLLAANTGELFFGEGSRLTVL.

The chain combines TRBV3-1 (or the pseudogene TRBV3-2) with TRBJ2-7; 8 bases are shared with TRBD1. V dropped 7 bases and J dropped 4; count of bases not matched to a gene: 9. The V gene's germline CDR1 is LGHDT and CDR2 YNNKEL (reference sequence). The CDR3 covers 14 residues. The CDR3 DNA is TGTGCCAGCACCGGGGGACAGGTCAAGTACGAGCAGTACTTC. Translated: CASTGGQVKYEQYF.

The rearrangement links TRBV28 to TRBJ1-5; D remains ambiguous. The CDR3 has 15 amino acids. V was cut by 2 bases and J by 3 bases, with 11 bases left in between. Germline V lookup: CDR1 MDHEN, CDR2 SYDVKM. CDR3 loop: CASSLPFGYNQPQHF. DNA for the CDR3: TGTGCCAGCAGTTTACCCTTCGGTTACAATCAGCCCCAGCATTTT.

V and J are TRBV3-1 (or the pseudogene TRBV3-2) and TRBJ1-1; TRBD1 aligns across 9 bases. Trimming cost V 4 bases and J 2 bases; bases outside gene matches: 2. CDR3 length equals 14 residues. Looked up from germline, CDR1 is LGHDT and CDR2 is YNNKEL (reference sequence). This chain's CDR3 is CASSPDRGNTEAFF. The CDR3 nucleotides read TGTGCCAGCAGCCCGGACAGGGGTAACACTGAAGCTTTCTTT.

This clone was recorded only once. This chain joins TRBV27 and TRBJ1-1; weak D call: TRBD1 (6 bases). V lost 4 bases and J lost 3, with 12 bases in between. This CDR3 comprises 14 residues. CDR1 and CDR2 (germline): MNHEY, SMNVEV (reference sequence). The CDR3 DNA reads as TGTGCCAGCAGTTACAGGGATATGCACACTGAAGCTTTCTTT. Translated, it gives CASSYRDMHTEAFF.

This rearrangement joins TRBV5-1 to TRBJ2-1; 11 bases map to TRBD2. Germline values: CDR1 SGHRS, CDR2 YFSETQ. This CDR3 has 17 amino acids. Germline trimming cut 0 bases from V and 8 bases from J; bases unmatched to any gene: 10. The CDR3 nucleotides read TGCGCCAGCAGCTTGGGAGGGCTAGCGGGGGGAGGCGATGAGCAGTTCTTC. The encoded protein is CASSLGGLAGGGDEQFF.

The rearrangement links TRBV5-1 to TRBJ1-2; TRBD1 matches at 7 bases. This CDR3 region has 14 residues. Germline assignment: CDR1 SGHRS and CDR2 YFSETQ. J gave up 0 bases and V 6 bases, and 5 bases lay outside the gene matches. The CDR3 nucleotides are TGCGCCAGCATGAGACAGGGCACTAACTATGGCTACACCTTC. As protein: CASMRQGTNYGYTF.

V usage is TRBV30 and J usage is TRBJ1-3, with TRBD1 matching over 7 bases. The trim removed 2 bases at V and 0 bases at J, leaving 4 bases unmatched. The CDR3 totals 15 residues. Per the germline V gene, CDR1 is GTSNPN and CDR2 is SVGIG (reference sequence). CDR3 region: CAWSLGQSSGNTIYF. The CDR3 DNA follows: TGTGCCTGGAGTTTGGGACAGAGCTCTGGAAACACCATATATTTT.

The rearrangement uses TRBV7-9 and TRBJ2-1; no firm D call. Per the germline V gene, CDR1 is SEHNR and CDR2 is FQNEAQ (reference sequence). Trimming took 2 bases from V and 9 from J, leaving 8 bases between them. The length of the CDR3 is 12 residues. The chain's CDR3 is CASSLTNGEQFF. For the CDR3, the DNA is TGTGCCAGCAGCTTAACAAATGGTGAGCAGTTCTTC.

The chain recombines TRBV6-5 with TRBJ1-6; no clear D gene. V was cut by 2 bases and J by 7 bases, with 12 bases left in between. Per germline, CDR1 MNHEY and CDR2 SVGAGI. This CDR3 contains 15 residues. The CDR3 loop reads CASSYEGPRNSPLHF. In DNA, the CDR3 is TGTGCCAGCAGTTACGAGGGCCCAAGGAATTCACCCCTCCACTTT.

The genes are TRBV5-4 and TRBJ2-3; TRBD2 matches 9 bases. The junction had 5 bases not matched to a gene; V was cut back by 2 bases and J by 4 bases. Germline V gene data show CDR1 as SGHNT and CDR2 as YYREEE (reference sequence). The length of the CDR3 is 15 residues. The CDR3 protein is CASSFVSGSADTQYF. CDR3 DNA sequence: TGTGCCAGCAGCTTTGTTAGCGGGAGTGCAGATACGCAGTATTTT. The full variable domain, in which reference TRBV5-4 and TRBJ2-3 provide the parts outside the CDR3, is ETGVTQSPTHLIKTRGQQVTLRCSSQSGHNTVSWYQQALGQGPQFIFQYYREEENGRGNFPPRFSGLQFPNYSSELNVNALELDDSALYLCASSFVSGSADTQYFGPGTRLTVL.

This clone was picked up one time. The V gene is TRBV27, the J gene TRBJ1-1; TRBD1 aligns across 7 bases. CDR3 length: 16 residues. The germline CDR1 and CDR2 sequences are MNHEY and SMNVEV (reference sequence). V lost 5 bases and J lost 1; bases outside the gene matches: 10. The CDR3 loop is CASSPTLGQANTEAFF. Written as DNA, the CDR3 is TGTGCCAGCAGTCCCACCCTTGGACAGGCGAACACTGAAGCTTTCTTT.

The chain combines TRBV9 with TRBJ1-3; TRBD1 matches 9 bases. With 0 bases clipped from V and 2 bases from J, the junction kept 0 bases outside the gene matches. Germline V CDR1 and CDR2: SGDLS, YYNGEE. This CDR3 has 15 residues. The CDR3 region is CASSVGQGAGNTIYF. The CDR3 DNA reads TGTGCCAGCAGCGTAGGACAGGGGGCTGGAAACACCATATATTTT.

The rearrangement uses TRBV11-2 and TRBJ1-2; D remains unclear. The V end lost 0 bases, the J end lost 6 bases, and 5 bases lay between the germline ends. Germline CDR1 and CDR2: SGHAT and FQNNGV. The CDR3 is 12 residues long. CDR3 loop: CASSLEGDGYTF. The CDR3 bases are TGTGCCAGCAGCTTAGAGGGCGATGGCTACACCTTC.

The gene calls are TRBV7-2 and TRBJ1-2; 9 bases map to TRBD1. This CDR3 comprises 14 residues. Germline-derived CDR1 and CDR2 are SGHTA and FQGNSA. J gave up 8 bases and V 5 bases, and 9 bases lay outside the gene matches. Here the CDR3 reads CASSPDRGDRGYTF. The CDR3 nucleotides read TGTGCCAGCAGCCCCGACAGGGGGGATAGAGGCTACACCTTC.

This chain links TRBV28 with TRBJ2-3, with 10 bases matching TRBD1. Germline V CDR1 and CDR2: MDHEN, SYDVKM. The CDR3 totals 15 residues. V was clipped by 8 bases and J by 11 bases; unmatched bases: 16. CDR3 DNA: TGTGCCAGCCGCATTAGGGACAGGGGTATAAGTGGGCAGTATTTT. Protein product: CASRIRDRGISGQYF.

DNA for the CDR3: TGCGCCAGCGCTCGGACAGGGGTTAACGTCCTGACTTTC. As protein: CASARTGVNVLTF. The chain uses TRBV5-1 and TRBJ2-6, with 9 bases aligning to TRBD1. The J segment lost 10 bases and the V segment lost 7 bases, leaving 6 bases of the junction unmatched. The CDR3 length is 13 residues. Germline lookup yields CDR1 SGHRS and CDR2 YFSETQ.